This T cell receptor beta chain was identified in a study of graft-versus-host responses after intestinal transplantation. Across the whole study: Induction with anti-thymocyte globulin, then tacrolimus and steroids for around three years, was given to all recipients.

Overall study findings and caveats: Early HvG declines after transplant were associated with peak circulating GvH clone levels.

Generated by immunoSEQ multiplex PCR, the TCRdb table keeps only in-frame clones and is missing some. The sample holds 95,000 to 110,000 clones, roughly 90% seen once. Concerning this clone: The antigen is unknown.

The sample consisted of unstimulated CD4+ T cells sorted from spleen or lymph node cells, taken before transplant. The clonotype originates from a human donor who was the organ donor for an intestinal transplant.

CDR3 sequence reads: CASRQQGADNSPLHF. Here the CDR3 DNA reads TGTGCCAGTAGGCAACAGGGGGCAGATAATTCACCCCTCCACTTT. The V gene is TRBV19, the J gene TRBJ1-6, with 9 bases aligning to TRBD1. Germline V gene data show CDR1 as LNHDA and CDR2 as SQIVND (reference sequence). V gave up 6 bases and J gave up 5 bases; unmatched junction bases: 5. The CDR3 length is 15 residues. The full variable domain, rest sourced from reference TRBV19 and TRBJ1-6, is DGGITQSPKYLFRKEGQNVTLSCEQNLNHDAMYWYRQDPGQGLRLIYYSQIVNDFQKGDIAEGYSVSREKKESFPLTVTSAQKNPTAFYLCASRQQGADNSPLHFGNGTRLTVT.